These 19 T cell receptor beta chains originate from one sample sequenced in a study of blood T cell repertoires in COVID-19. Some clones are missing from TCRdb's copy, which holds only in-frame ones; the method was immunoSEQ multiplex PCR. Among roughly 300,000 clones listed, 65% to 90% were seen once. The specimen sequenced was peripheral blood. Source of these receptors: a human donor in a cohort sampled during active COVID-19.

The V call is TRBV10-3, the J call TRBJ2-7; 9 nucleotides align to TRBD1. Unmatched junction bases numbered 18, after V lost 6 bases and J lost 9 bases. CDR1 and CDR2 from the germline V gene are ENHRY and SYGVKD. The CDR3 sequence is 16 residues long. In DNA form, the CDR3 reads TGTGCCATCAGAGCTTCAGTTGGACGGGACAGGGCGTGGCAGTACTTC. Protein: CAIRASVGRDRAWQYF.

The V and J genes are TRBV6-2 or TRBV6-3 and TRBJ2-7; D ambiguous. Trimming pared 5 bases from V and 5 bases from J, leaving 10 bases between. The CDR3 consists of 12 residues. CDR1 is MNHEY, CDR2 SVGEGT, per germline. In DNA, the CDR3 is TGTGCCAGCAGTCCCTCCCTAGACGAGCAGTACTTC. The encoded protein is CASSPSLDEQYF.

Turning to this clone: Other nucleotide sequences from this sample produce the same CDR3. The DNA of the CDR3 is TGTGCCAGCAGTACTAGCGGGAGCTACAATGAGCAGTTCTTC. This translates into CASSTSGSYNEQFF. The chain combines TRBV7-2 with TRBJ2-1; 11 bases match TRBD2. CDR3 length equals 14 residues. The ends lost 6 bases at V and 3 bases at J; junction bases unmatched: 1. CDR1 is SGHTA, CDR2 FQGNSA, per germline.

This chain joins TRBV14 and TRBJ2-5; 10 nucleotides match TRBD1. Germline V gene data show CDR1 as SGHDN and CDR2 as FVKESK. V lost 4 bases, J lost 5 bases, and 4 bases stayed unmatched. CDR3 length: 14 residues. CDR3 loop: CASSRPGQGETQYF. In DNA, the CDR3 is TGTGCCAGCAGCCGTCCGGGACAGGGGGAGACCCAGTACTTC.

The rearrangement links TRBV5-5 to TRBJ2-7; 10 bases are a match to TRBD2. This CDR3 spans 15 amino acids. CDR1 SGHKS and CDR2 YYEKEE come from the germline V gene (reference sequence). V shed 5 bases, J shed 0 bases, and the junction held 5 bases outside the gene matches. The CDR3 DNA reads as TGTGCCAGCAGGAGACTAGCGGGTAGCTCCTACGAGCAGTACTTC. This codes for CASRRLAGSSYEQYF.

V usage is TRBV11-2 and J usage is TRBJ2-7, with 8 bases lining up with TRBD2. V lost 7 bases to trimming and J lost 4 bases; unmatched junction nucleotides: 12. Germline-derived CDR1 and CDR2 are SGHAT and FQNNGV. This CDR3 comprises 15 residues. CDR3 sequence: CASTPTTGGIYEQYF. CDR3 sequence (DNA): TGTGCCAGCACCCCTACGACGGGAGGGATTTACGAGCAGTACTTC.

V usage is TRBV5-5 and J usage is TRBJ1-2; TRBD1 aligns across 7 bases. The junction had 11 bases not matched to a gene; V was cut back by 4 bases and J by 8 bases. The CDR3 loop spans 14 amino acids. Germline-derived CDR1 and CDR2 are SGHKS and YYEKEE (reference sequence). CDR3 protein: CASSLDRVRGGYTF. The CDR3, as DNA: TGTGCCAGCAGCCTAGACAGGGTTCGGGGAGGCTACACCTTC.

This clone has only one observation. CDR3 nucleotides: TGTGCCAGCAGCTTGGGACAGGGGAACACCGGGGAGCTGTTTTTT. It encodes CASSLGQGNTGELFF. The rearrangement uses TRBV13 and TRBJ2-2; TRBD1 matches at 9 bases. The germline gives CDR1 PRHDT, CDR2 FYEKMQ (reference sequence). The CDR3 is made up of 15 amino acids. After removal of 3 bases from V and 1 base from J, the junction contained 0 bases not matched to a gene.

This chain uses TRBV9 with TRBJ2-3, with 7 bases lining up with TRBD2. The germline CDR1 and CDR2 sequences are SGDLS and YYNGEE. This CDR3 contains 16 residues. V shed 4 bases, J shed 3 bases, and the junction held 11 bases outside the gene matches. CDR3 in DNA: TGTGCCAGCAGCCTTTCCGGGGGAGGGCGAACAGATACGCAGTATTTT. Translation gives CASSLSGGGRTDTQYF.

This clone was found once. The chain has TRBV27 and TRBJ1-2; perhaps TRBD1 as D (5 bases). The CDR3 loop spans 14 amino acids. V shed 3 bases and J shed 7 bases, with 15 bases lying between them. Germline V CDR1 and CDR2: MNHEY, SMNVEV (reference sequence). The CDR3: CASSLGGFGSGYTF. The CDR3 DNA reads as TGTGCCAGCAGTTTGGGGGGGTTCGGGTCTGGCTACACCTTC.

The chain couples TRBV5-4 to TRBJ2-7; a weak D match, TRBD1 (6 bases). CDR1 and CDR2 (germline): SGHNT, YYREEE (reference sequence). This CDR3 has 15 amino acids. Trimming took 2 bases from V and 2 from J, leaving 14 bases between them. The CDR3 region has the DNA TGTGCCAGCAGCTTCCAACAGGGATTTACCTACGAGCAGTACTTC. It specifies CASSFQQGFTYEQYF.

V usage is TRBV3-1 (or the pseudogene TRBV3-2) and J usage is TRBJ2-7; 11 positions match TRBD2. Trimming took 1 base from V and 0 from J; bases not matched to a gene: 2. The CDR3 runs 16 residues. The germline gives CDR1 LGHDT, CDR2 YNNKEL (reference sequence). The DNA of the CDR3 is TGTGCCAGCAGCCAAGCCGGGACTAGCGGCTCCTACGAGCAGTACTTC. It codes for CASSQAGTSGSYEQYF.

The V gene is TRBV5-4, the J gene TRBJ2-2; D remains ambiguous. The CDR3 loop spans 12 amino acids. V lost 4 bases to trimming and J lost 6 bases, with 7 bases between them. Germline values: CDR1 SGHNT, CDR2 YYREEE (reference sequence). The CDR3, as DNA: TGTGCCAGCAGCCCCATTCCCGGGGAGCTGTTTTTT. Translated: CASSPIPGELFF.

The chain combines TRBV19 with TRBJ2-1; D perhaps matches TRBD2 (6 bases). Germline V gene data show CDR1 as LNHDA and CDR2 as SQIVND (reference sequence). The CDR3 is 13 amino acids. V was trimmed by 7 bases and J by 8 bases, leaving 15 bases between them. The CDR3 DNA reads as TGTGCCAGTAACTTCGTCGGGAGCGATGAGCAGTTCTTC. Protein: CASNFVGSDEQFF.

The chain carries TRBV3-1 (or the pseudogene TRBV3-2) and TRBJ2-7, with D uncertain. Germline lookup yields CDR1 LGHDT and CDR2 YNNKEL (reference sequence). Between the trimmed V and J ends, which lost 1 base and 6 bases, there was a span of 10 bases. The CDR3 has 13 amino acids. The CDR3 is CASSQGLVGEQYF. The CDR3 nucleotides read TGTGCCAGCAGCCAAGGCCTAGTTGGCGAGCAGTACTTC.

The CDR3 bases are TGTGCCAGCAGTGTATCTAGGGCTAGCGGAGCTACCTACGAGCAGTACTTC. It is translated as CASSVSRASGATYEQYF. This chain connects TRBV6-2 or TRBV6-3 to TRBJ2-7; 7 bases map to TRBD2. The CDR3 is 17 residues long. CDR1 is MNHEY and CDR2 is SVGEGT in the germline V gene. J lost 2 bases, V lost 5 bases, and 15 bases had no gene match.

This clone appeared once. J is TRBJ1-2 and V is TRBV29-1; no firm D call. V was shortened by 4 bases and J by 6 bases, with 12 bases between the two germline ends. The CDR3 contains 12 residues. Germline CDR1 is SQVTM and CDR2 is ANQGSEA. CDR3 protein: CSVVSAQNGYTF. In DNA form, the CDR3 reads TGCAGCGTTGTCTCCGCACAGAATGGCTACACCTTC.

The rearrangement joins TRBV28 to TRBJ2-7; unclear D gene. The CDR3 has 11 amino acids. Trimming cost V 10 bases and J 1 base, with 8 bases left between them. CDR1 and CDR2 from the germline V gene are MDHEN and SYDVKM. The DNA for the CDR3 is TGTGCCACTACGAATTCCTACGAGCAGTACTTC. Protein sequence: CATTNSYEQYF.

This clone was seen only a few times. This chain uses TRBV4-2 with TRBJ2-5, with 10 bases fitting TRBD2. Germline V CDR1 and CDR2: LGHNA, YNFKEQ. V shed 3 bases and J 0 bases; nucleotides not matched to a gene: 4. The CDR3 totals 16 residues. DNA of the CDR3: TGTGCCAGCAGCCACAGACTAGCGGGCAACCAAGAGACCCAGTACTTC. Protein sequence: CASSHRLAGNQETQYF.